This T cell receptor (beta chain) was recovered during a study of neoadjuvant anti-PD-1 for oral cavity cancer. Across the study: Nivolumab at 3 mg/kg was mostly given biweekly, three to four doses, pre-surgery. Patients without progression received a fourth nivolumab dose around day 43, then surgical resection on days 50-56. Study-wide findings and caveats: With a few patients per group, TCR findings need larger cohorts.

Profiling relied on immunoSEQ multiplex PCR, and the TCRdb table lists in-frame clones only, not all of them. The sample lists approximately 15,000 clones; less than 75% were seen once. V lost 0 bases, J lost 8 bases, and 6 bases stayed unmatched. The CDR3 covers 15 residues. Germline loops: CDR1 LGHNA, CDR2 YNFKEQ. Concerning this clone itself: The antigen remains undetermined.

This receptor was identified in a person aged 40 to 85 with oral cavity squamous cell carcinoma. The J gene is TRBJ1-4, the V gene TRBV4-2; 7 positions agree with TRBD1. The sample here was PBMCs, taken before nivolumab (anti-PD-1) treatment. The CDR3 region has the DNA TGTGCCAGCAGCCAAGAAGGGGGAGGGGGCGAAAAACTGTTTTTT. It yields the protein CASSQEGGGGEKLFF.